Following are 21 T cell receptor beta chains from one sample sequenced in a study of cytomegalovirus exposure and HLA in healthy donors. The PCR used 60 Vbeta and 13 Jbeta primers. TCRdb keeps only in-frame clones here, not all; method: immunoSEQ multiplex PCR. The table lists about 140,000 clones, roughly 79% of them singletons. Input material: PBMCs. The receptors originated from a woman in her sixties in good health and CMV-seropositive.

The chain employs TRBV10-3 and TRBJ2-5, with a possible D match to TRBD1 (8 bases). The end of the DNA fits TRBJ2-7 better, so the J call may be wrong. Germline CDR1 reads ENHRY; CDR2 reads SYGVKD. CDR3 size: 14 residues. The CDR3 bases are TGTGCCATCAGCCTACAGGGGGGGTCCTACGAGCAGTACTTC. Its translation is CAISLQGGSYEQYF.

V and J are TRBV9 and TRBJ2-7; 10 nucleotides line up with TRBD2. Germline loops: CDR1 SGDLS, CDR2 YYNGEE. J gave up 5 bases and V 3 bases, and 8 bases lay outside the gene matches. CDR3 length: 15 residues. DNA of the CDR3: TGTGCCAGCAGCGCGGGACTAGCGCCCTCGGACGAGCAGTACTTC. It is translated as CASSAGLAPSDEQYF.

This sequence joins TRBV29-1 and TRBJ2-1, with 14 bases identical to TRBD2. CDR1 is SQVTM and CDR2 is ANQGSEA in the germline V gene. This CDR3 comprises 14 residues. The junction had 3 bases not matched to a gene; V was cut back by 6 bases and J by 5 bases. The CDR3 spells CSVRGLAGDNEQFF. For the CDR3, the DNA is TGCAGCGTCCGGGGACTAGCGGGAGACAATGAGCAGTTCTTC.

This clone has just a few counts. V and J are TRBV4-1 and TRBJ1-1; D is unclear. The CDR3 spans 14 residues. CDR1 and CDR2 from the germline V gene are MGHRA and YSYEKL. Trimming pared 9 bases from V and 1 base from J, leaving 15 bases between. The CDR3 spells CASREITSNTEAFF. The CDR3 nucleotides read TGCGCCAGTCGAGAAATCACCTCGAACACTGAAGCTTTCTTT.

The V and J genes are TRBV6-5 and TRBJ2-1; 9 nucleotides align to TRBD1. CDR1 is MNHEY and CDR2 is SVGAGI in the germline V gene. This CDR3 spans 15 amino acids. V lost 2 bases and J lost 1; bases outside the gene matches: 0. In DNA, the CDR3 is TGTGCCAGCAGTTACGGGACAGGGTCCTACAATGAGCAGTTCTTC. Residues: CASSYGTGSYNEQFF.

The CDR3 spells CSVGLTAGELFF. CDR3 nucleotides: TGCAGCGTTGGACTCACGGCCGGGGAGCTGTTTTTT. V and J are TRBV29-1 and TRBJ2-2; the D is unclear. Germline CDR1 reads SQVTM; CDR2 reads ANQGSEA. The CDR3 is 12 amino acids. Trimming removed 4 bases from V and 6 bases from J, with 9 bases in between.

The V and J genes are TRBV2 and TRBJ2-3, with 7 bases fitting TRBD1. V was pared by 6 bases and J by 3 bases, with 9 bases of the junction left unmatched. Germline V gene sequence: CDR1 SNHLY, CDR2 FYNNEI. The CDR3 covers 15 residues. The CDR3, as DNA: TGTGCCAGCAGCTTACAGGGGTGGGGAACAGATACGCAGTATTTT. It yields the protein CASSLQGWGTDTQYF.

The chain couples TRBV6-1 to TRBJ2-3; no firm D call. The CDR3 has 15 amino acids. Trimming removed 2 bases from V and 4 bases from J, with 13 bases in between. Germline loops: CDR1 MNHNS, CDR2 SASEGT. The CDR3 coding sequence is TGTGCCAGCAGTGAAACCCCTAGGTCCGCAGATACGCAGTATTTT. It specifies CASSETPRSADTQYF.

The chain couples TRBV7-2 to TRBJ1-2; TRBD1 might be the D (6 bases). Trimming cost V 2 bases and J 6 bases, with 13 bases left between them. Per germline, CDR1 SGHTA and CDR2 FQGNSA. This CDR3 region has 14 residues. In nucleotides, the CDR3 is TGTGCCAGCAGCTTAACGGGCAGGGGCAATGGCTACACCTTC. It codes for CASSLTGRGNGYTF.

The gene calls are TRBV14 and TRBJ2-2; 8 nucleotides match TRBD1. Losses at the gene ends were 4 bases for V and 6 bases for J; bases not matched to a gene: 4. The CDR3 is 14 amino acids. CDR1 and CDR2 from the germline V gene are SGHDN and FVKESK. The CDR3 DNA reads TGTGCCAGCAGCCCCTGGACAGGGTCCGGGGAGCTGTTTTTT. Residues: CASSPWTGSGELFF.

The genes are TRBV7-9 and TRBJ1-2; D remains ambiguous. The CDR3 runs to 15 residues. Trimming left V 5 bases short and J 1 base short, with 14 bases between. CDR1 and CDR2 (germline): SEHNR, FQNEAQ (reference sequence). CDR3 in DNA: TGTGCCAGCAGCCTTACGGGAAACCTTAACTATGGCTACACCTTC. This gives the protein CASSLTGNLNYGYTF.

The chain employs TRBV5-6 and TRBJ2-5; D perhaps matches TRBD2 (5 bases). The V gene's germline CDR1 is SGHDT and CDR2 YYEEEE. Between the trimmed V and J ends, which lost 0 bases and 1 base, there was a span of 10 bases. The length of the CDR3 is 15 residues. This CDR3 reads CASSLAGLAQETQYF. In DNA, the CDR3 is TGTGCCAGCAGCTTGGCCGGGCTAGCCCAAGAGACCCAGTACTTC.

The rearrangement links TRBV21-1 to TRBJ2-5; no DNA check was done on the table's D call, TRBD1. TRBV21-1 is noted as a pseudogene. This CDR3 contains 13 residues. The DNA of the CDR3 is TGTGCCAGCAGCACCCCAGGGAAGGAGACCCAGTACTTC. As protein: CASSTPGKETQYF.

This chain links TRBV19 with TRBJ1-2, with D possibly matching TRBD1 (6 bases). The CDR3 has 15 residues. With 6 bases removed from V and 2 bases from J, the gap between germline ends came to 16 bases. The germline V gene has CDR1 LNHDA and CDR2 SQIVND (reference sequence). The DNA for the CDR3 is TGTGCCAGTAGCTCAACCGGCCAGGGGAACTATGGCTACACCTTC. Its translation: CASSSTGQGNYGYTF.

The chain is built from TRBV7-3 and TRBJ2-1, with TRBD2 matching 9 bases. V lost 5 bases and J lost 5; bases outside the gene matches: 7. The CDR3 runs to 15 residues. CDR1 SGHTA and CDR2 FQGTGA come from the germline V gene. The CDR3 nucleotides read TGTGCCAGCAGCCCATATAGCGGGAGCGACAATGAGCAGTTCTTC. Protein: CASSPYSGSDNEQFF.

On this clone: The junction and the germline gene differ at one end; a read error may be behind it. The CDR3 DNA reads TGTGCTAGCAGCTTAGATAGGGGGTCCGAGCAGTACTTC. Translating gives CASSLDRGSEQYF. The V gene is TRBV7-7, the J gene TRBJ2-7; TRBD1 is a possible D gene (6 bases). The CDR3 loop spans 13 amino acids. CDR1 is SSHAT and CDR2 is FNYEAQ in the germline V gene (reference sequence).

This clone was found a few times. The chain links TRBV28 to TRBJ1-1; 8 bases agree with TRBD1. J lost 6 bases, V lost 5 bases, and 8 bases had no gene match. Looked up from germline, CDR1 is MDHEN and CDR2 is SYDVKM. This CDR3 has 14 amino acids. The CDR3 DNA reads as TGTGCCAGCAGTCAGGGGGCGGGTGGCTCTGAAGCTTTCTTT. Protein product: CASSQGAGGSEAFF.

The J gene is TRBJ2-1, the V gene TRBV28; D is uncertain. V was shortened by 3 bases and J by 4 bases, with 4 bases between the two germline ends. The CDR3 is made up of 12 amino acids. In germline, CDR1 is MDHEN, CDR2 SYDVKM. CDR3 loop: CASSLRYNEQFF. In nucleotides, the CDR3 is TGTGCCAGCAGTTTGAGATACAATGAGCAGTTCTTC.

This chain's CDR3 is CASSERSGGTQYF. Here the CDR3 DNA reads TGTGCCAGCAGCGAGCGATCCGGGGGGACCCAGTACTTC. The chain couples TRBV9 to TRBJ2-5; the D gene is possibly TRBD2 (6 bases). V lost 3 bases and J lost 7, with 13 bases in between. Germline V lookup: CDR1 SGDLS, CDR2 YYNGEE. CDR3 length: 13 residues.

The chain recombines TRBV28 with TRBJ1-1, with 10 positions matching TRBD1. CDR1 is MDHEN, CDR2 SYDVKM, per germline. The junction had 6 bases not matched to a gene; V was cut back by 8 bases and J by 6 bases. This CDR3 spans 13 amino acids. CDR3 sequence: CASLGQGIAEAFF. The CDR3 DNA follows: TGTGCCAGCTTGGGACAGGGGATCGCTGAAGCTTTCTTT.

This clone was picked up a small number of times. The chain couples TRBV2 to TRBJ2-5, with TRBD2 as a possible D gene (5 bases). The germline gives CDR1 SNHLY, CDR2 FYNNEI. CDR3 length: 14 residues. The V gene lost 6 bases and the J gene lost 2 bases, with 13 bases spanning the gap. The CDR3 DNA follows: TGTGCCAGCAGCGGTCTACGGGAACAAGAGACCCAGTACTTC. This sequence encodes CASSGLREQETQYF.